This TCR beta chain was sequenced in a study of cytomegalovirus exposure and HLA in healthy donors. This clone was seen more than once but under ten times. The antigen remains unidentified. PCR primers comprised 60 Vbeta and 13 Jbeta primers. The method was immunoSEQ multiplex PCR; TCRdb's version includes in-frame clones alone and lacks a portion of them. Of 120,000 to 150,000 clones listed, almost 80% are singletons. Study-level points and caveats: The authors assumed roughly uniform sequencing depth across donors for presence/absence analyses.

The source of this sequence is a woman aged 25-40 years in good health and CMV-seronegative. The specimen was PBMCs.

The CDR3: CASSLRGVVLNEQFF. The CDR3 DNA sequence: TGTGCCAGCAGCCTCCGGGGGGTTGTGCTCAATGAGCAGTTCTTC. This chain joins TRBV7-2 and TRBJ2-1; 7 bases are a match to TRBD2. The germline V gene has CDR1 SGHTA and CDR2 FQGNSA. This CDR3 contains 15 residues. The ends lost 5 bases at V and 6 bases at J; junction bases unmatched: 10.